The following is a T cell receptor (beta chain) sequence with its context. This clone qualifies as large (0.1 to 1%). This clone's antigen is unknown. No quality values exist for individual bases; no much larger clone is one base distant. V loses 1 base of germline sequence and J loses 5 bases, and the interval between the two ends is 3 bases. There are 12 amino acids in the CDR3, from cysteine to phenylalanine inclusive. Only CDR3 DNA remains: 36 bases, in frame from the first base. The germline V gene supplies CDR1 MGHDK and CDR2 SYGVNS. Repertoires were sampled repeatedly over the course of chemoradiotherapy so that clonal expansion in the tumor microenvironment could be followed. The sample originates from a study of chemoradiotherapy in HPV16-positive cancers (dated by TCRdb to between 2021 and 2024). Study-level background: Candidate HPV-specific T-cell clones and common TCR motifs were defined through functional T-cell assays on cells from a couple of HPV16-positive patients. TCR repertoires from some 89 patients with HPV-related cancers were then used to track the candidate HPV-specific TCRs and motifs. The study set out to ask whether T-cell immunity against the HPV oncoproteins E6 and E7 changes over the course of chemoradiotherapy and whether that immunity affects survival.

Findings and caveats that apply to the study as a whole: The functional definition of HPV-specific T cells was derived from only two HPV16-positive patients, and the survival association was reported for HPV16-positive patients. Expansion of candidate HPV-specific clones and E7-related TCR motifs was observed in the tumor microenvironment during treatment, whereas no such expansion was observed for non-HPV-specific T cells. Improved recurrence-free survival in HPV16-positive patients was associated with expansion of HPV-responsive T cells during chemoradiotherapy.

The library relied on the immunoSEQ multiplex PCR assay. Held by TCRdb, this immuneACCESS table contains in-frame sequences only and omits some clones. Under half of the omission traces to an unresolved V gene where checked; the cause of the rest is unknown. This sample gives fewer than 15,000 clones in total; 72% of them show up just once. In total, the top ten clones hold around 8% of the sample. Sample collection occurred from a patient who underwent chemoradiotherapy. This chain is built from TRBV25-1 and TRBJ2-1, with no confident D gene call. This sequence originates from a human donor with HPV-associated anogenital cancer. The nucleotide sequence reads TGTGCCAGCAGTGAATCCAACAATGAGCAGTTCTTC. This yields the protein CASSESNNEQFF.